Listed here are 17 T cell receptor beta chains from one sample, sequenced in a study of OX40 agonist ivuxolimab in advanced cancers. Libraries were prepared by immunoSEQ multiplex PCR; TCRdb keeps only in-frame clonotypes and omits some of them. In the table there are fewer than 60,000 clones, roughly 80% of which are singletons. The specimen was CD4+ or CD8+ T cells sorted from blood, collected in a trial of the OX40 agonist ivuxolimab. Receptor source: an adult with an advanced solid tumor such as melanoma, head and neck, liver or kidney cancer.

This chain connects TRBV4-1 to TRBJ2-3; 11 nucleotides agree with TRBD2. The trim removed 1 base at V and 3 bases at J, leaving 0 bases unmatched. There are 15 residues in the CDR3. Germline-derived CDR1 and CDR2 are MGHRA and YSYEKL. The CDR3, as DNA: TGCGCCAGCAGCCAAGCTAGCGGGGGGACAGATACGCAGTATTTT. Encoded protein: CASSQASGGTDTQYF.

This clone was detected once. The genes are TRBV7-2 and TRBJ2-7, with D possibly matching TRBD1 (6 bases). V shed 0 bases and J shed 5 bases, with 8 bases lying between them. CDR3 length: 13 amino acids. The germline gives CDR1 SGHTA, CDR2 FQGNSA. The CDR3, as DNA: TGTGCCAGCAGCTTAGCCGCAGGGGACGAGCAGTACTTC. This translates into CASSLAAGDEQYF.

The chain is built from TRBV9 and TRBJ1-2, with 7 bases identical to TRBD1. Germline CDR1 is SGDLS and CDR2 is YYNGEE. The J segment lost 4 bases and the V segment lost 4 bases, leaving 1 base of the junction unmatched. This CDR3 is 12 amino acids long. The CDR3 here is CASSRDSYGYTF. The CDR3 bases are TGTGCCAGCAGCCGGGACAGCTATGGCTACACCTTC. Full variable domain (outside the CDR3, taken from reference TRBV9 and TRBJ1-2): DSGVTQTPKHLITATGQRVTLRCSPRSGDLSVYWYQQSLDQGLQFLIQYYNGEERAKGNILERFSAQQFPDLHSELNLSSLELGDSALYFCASSRDSYGYTFGSGTRLTVV.

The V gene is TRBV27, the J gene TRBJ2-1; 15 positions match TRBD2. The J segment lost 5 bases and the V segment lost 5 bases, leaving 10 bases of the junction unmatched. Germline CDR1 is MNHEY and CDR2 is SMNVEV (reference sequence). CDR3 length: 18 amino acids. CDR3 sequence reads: CASSPGLAGGKLHNEQFF. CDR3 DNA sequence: TGTGCCAGCAGTCCGGGACTAGCGGGAGGTAAACTCCACAATGAGCAGTTCTTC.

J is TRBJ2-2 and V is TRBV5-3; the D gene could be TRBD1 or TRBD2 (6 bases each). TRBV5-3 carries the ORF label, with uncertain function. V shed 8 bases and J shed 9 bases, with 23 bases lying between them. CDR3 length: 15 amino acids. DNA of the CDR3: TGTGCCAGCACCCTAAAGGGGGGAGGTGGCCGGGAGCTGTTTTTT. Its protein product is CASTLKGGGGRELFF.

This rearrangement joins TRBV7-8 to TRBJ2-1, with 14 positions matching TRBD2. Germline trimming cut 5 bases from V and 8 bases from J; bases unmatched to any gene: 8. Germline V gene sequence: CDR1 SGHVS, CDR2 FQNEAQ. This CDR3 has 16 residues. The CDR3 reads CASSPTGTSGSYEQFF. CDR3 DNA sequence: TGTGCCAGCAGCCCCACCGGGACTAGCGGGAGTTATGAGCAGTTCTTC.

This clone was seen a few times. The chain's CDR3 is CASSPRDRGNEQYF. Written as DNA, the CDR3 is TGTGCCAGCAGCCCCCGGGACAGGGGCAACGAGCAGTACTTC. The gene calls are TRBV14 and TRBJ2-7; the match to TRBD1 covers 10 bases. The CDR3 consists of 14 residues. Germline assignment: CDR1 SGHDN and CDR2 FVKESK. After removal of 4 bases from V and 5 bases from J, the junction contained 5 bases not matched to a gene.

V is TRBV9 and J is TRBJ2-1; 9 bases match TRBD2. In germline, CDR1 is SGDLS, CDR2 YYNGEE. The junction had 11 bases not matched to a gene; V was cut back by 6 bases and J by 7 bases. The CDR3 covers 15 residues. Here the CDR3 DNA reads TGTGCCAGCACCCATAGCGGGAGTCGAGGAAATGAGCAGTTCTTC. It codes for CASTHSGSRGNEQFF.

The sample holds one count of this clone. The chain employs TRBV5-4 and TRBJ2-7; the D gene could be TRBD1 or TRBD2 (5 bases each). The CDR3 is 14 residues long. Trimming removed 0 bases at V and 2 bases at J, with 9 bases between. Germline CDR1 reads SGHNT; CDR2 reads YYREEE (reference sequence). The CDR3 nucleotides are TGTGCCAGCAGCTTGGGTCAGGGAGCCTACGAGCAGTACTTC. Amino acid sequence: CASSLGQGAYEQYF.

CDR3 nucleotide sequence: TGCGCCAGCAGCCACGGCGGGGGGGACACCGGGGAGCTGTTTTTT. It translates to CASSHGGGDTGELFF. V usage is TRBV5-1 and J usage is TRBJ2-2; 9 nucleotides match TRBD2. The germline CDR1 and CDR2 sequences are SGHRS and YFSETQ. Trimming took 4 bases from V and 3 from J; bases not matched to a gene: 4. The CDR3 contains 15 residues. Full variable domain (rest looked up from reference TRBV5-1 and TRBJ2-2): KAGVTQTPRYLIKTRGQQVTLSCSPISGHRSVSWYQQTPGQGLQFLFEYFSETQRNKGNFPGRFSGRQFSNSRSEMNVSTLELGDSALYLCASSHGGGDTGELFFGEGSRLTVL.

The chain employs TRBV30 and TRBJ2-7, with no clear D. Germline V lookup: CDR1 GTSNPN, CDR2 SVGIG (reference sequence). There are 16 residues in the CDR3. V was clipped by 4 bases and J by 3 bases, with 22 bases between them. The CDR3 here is CAWTTLDKGNGYEQYF. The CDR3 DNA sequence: TGTGCCTGGACCACATTAGACAAGGGCAATGGCTACGAGCAGTACTTC.

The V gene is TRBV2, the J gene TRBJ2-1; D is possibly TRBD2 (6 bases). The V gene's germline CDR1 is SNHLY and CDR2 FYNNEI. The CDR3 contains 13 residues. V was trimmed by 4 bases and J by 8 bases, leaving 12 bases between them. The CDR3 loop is CASSVTRSDEQFF. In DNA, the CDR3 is TGTGCCAGCAGTGTGACTAGGAGCGATGAGCAGTTCTTC.

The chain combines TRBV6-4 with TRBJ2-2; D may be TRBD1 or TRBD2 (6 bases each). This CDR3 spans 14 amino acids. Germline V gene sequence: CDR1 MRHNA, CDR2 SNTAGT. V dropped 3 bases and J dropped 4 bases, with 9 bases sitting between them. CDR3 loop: CASSEEGGTGELFF. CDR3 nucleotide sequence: TGTGCCAGCAGTGAAGAGGGGGGCACCGGGGAGCTGTTTTTT.

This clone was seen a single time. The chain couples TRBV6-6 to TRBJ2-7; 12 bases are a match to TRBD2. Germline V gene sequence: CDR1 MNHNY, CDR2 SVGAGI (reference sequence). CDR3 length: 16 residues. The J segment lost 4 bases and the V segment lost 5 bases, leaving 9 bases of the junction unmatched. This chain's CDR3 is CASSQTSGSGEYEQYF. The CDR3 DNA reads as TGTGCCAGCAGTCAGACTAGCGGGAGTGGGGAATACGAGCAGTACTTC.

The CDR3 here is CASSTRLRQPQHF. DNA of the CDR3: TGTGCCAGCAGTACAAGATTGCGGCAGCCCCAGCATTTT. V and J are TRBV2 and TRBJ1-5, with D hard to call. Germline V gives CDR1 SNHLY, CDR2 FYNNEI. Trimming removed 5 bases at V and 7 bases at J, with 12 bases between. The CDR3 spans 13 residues.

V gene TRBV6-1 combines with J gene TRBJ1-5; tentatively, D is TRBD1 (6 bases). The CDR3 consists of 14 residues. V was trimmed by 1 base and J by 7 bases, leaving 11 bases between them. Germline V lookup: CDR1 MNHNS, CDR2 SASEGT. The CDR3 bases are TGTGCCAGCAGTGAAGGGGGGGGCCGGCAGCCCCAGCATTTT. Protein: CASSEGGGRQPQHF.

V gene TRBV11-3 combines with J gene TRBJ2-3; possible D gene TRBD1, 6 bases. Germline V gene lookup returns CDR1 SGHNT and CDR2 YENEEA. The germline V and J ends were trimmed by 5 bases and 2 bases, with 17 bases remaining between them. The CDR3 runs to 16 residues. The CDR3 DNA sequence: TGTGCCAGCAGCCCCCGGGATGGGGGCCCCACAGATACGCAGTATTTT. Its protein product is CASSPRDGGPTDTQYF.